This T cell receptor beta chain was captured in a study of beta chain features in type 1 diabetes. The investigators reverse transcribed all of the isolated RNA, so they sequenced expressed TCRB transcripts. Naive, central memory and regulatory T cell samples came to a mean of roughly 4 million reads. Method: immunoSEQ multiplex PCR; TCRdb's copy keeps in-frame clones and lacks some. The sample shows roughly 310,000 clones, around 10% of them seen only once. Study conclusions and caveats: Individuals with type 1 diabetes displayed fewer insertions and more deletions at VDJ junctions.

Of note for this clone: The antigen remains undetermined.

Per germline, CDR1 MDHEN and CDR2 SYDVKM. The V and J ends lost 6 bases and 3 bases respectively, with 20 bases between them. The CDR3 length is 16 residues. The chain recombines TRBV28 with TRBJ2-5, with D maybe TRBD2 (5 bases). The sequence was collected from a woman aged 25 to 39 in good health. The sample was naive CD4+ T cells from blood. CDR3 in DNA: TGTGCCAGCAGCCGGTTCATCAGCGGAGAGAAAGAGACCCAGTACTTC. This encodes CASSRFISGEKETQYF.